These 21 T cell receptor beta chains came from one sample sequenced in a study of blood T cell repertoires in COVID-19. This table comes from immunoSEQ multiplex PCR, and its TCRdb copy is limited to in-frame clones, with some not included. The sample lists 120,000 to 150,000 clones, less than 85% occurring once. Sequenced: PBMCs or T cells enriched from blood (not recorded which). The source of these receptors is a woman under 30 who had been exposed to COVID-19.

This chain connects TRBV11-2 to TRBJ1-2; TRBD1 matches at 7 bases. Germline CDR1 SGHAT, CDR2 FQNNGV. The junction had 13 bases not matched to a gene; V was cut back by 4 bases and J by 8 bases. The CDR3 is made up of 15 amino acids. CDR3 region: CASSSPKGTVGGYTF. Here the CDR3 DNA reads TGTGCCAGCAGCTCGCCTAAAGGGACAGTGGGCGGCTACACCTTC. Full variable domain (missing parts from reference TRBV11-2 and TRBJ1-2): EAGVAQSPRYKIIEKRQSVAFWCNPISGHATLYWYQQILGQGPKLLIQFQNNGVVDDSQLPKDRFSAERLKGVDSTLKIQPAKLEDSAVYLCASSSPKGTVGGYTFGSGTRLTVV.

V usage is TRBV27 and J usage is TRBJ2-7; D may be TRBD2 (5 bases). Germline-derived CDR1 and CDR2 are MNHEY and SMNVEV (reference sequence). V gave up 3 bases and J gave up 6 bases, with 15 bases separating them. The CDR3 has 14 amino acids. CDR3 coding DNA: TGTGCCAGCAGTTTTGGCGGGTCCGCCGGCGAGCAGTACTTC. This translates into CASSFGGSAGEQYF.

The chain is built from TRBV5-4 and TRBJ2-7; D possibly corresponds to TRBD1 (6 bases). Per the germline V gene, CDR1 is SGHNT and CDR2 is YYREEE (reference sequence). There are 14 residues in the CDR3. Trimming cost V 4 bases and J 2 bases, with 13 bases left between them. CDR3 sequence (DNA): TGTGCCAGCAGCACGGGACAAAGGGCCTACGAGCAGTACTTC. Its translation is CASSTGQRAYEQYF.

V gene TRBV6-2 or TRBV6-3 combines with J gene TRBJ1-6; tentative D call: TRBD1 (5 bases). The CDR3 sequence is 13 residues long. From germline, CDR1 is MNHEY and CDR2 SVGEGT. V lost 6 bases, J lost 12 bases, and 15 bases lay in between. The CDR3 sequence: CASSRGATGPLHF. The CDR3 nucleotides are TGTGCCAGCAGCCGCGGGGCGACGGGACCCCTCCACTTT.

This clone was counted a few times. The chain couples TRBV5-6 to TRBJ1-5, with unresolved D. There are 15 residues in the CDR3. Germline lookup yields CDR1 SGHDT and CDR2 YYEEEE. Between the trimmed V and J ends, which lost 0 bases and 0 bases, there was a span of 7 bases. The CDR3 here is CASSLATPSNQPQHF. The CDR3 nucleotides read TGTGCCAGCAGCTTGGCAACACCTAGCAATCAGCCCCAGCATTTT.

The chain combines TRBV27 with TRBJ2-7; the D gene is possibly TRBD1 (6 bases). This CDR3 has 14 residues. Trimming left V 3 bases short and J 2 bases short, with 11 bases between. The germline gives CDR1 MNHEY, CDR2 SMNVEV (reference sequence). The CDR3 nucleotides read TGTGCCAGCAGTTTGAACAGGGCCGCCTACGAGCAGTACTTC. This encodes CASSLNRAAYEQYF.

The CDR3 spells CASSPGTGHYNEQFF. For the CDR3, the DNA is TGCGCCAGCAGCCCAGGGACAGGTCACTACAATGAGCAGTTCTTC. The genes are TRBV5-1 and TRBJ2-1; 8 nucleotides line up with TRBD1. Germline loops: CDR1 SGHRS, CDR2 YFSETQ. CDR3 length: 15 residues. The J segment lost 3 bases and the V segment lost 4 bases, leaving 6 bases of the junction unmatched. The entire variable domain, with the rest obtained from reference TRBV5-1 and TRBJ2-1, is as follows: KAGVTQTPRYLIKTRGQQVTLSCSPISGHRSVSWYQQTPGQGLQFLFEYFSETQRNKGNFPGRFSGRQFSNSRSEMNVSTLELGDSALYLCASSPGTGHYNEQFFGPGTRLTVL.

The V call is TRBV2, the J call TRBJ1-2, with TRBD1 identical over 7 bases. With V trimmed by 3 bases and J by 2 bases, 9 bases remained unmatched. Germline CDR1 reads SNHLY; CDR2 reads FYNNEI. The CDR3 consists of 16 residues. DNA for the CDR3: TGTGCCAGCAGTGAGGTAGAGACAGGGTTCAACTATGGCTACACCTTC. This gives the protein CASSEVETGFNYGYTF.

The chain employs TRBV5-1 and TRBJ2-7; tentatively, D is TRBD2 (5 bases). The germline V gene encodes CDR1 SGHRS and CDR2 YFSETQ. V dropped 1 base and J dropped 6 bases, with 14 bases sitting between them. This CDR3 is built from 14 residues. CDR3 residues: CASSLLGERLEQYF. The CDR3 DNA follows: TGCGCCAGCAGCTTGCTGGGAGAGAGACTCGAGCAGTACTTC.

This clone has only one observation. The chain has TRBV4-1 and TRBJ2-3, with TRBD2 matching 9 bases. The CDR3 is made up of 14 amino acids. Germline lookup yields CDR1 MGHRA and CDR2 YSYEKL. V gave up 6 bases and J gave up 4 bases; unmatched junction bases: 5. The CDR3 sequence is CASSPSGKADTQYF. CDR3 DNA: TGCGCCAGCAGTCCTAGCGGGAAGGCAGATACGCAGTATTTT.

The chain links TRBV28 to TRBJ1-1, with D hard to call. The CDR3 runs 12 residues. Trimming cost V 6 bases and J 6 bases, with 11 bases left between them. Germline CDR1 is MDHEN and CDR2 is SYDVKM. This chain's CDR3 is CASSSERPEAFF. The DNA of the CDR3 is TGTGCCAGCAGCTCGGAGAGGCCTGAAGCTTTCTTT.

The chain couples TRBV25-1 to TRBJ2-3; TRBD2 matches at 7 bases. The CDR3 loop spans 15 amino acids. V lost 8 bases to trimming and J lost 1 base; unmatched junction nucleotides: 9. Germline CDR1 is MGHDK and CDR2 is SYGVNS. The CDR3: CASSRAGAGTDTQYF. The CDR3 DNA follows: TGTGCCAGCTCCAGGGCGGGAGCGGGCACAGATACGCAGTATTTT. The complete variable domain, with remaining parts taken from reference TRBV25-1 and TRBJ2-3, reads EADIYQTPRYLVIGTGKKITLECSQTMGHDKMYWYQQDPGMELHLIHYSYGVNSTEKGDLSSESTVSRIRTEHFPLTLESARPSHTSQYLCASSRAGAGTDTQYFGPGTRLTVL.

This chain connects TRBV4-3 to TRBJ2-3; 7 nucleotides line up with TRBD2. Per germline, CDR1 LGHNA and CDR2 YSLEER. The V segment lost 8 bases and the J segment 0 bases; nucleotides outside the gene matches: 11. This CDR3 is 16 amino acids long. The CDR3 reads CASATWGGTSTDTQYF. The CDR3 DNA reads as TGCGCCAGCGCAACTTGGGGAGGGACTAGCACAGATACGCAGTATTTT.

The chain joins TRBV25-1 to TRBJ1-4; a possible D gene is TRBD1 (6 bases). Trimming pared 6 bases from V and 3 bases from J, leaving 14 bases between. This CDR3 has 15 residues. Looked up from germline, CDR1 is MGHDK and CDR2 is SYGVNS. CDR3 sequence (DNA): TGTGCCAGCAGCGAACCCAGGGGTCCTAATGAAAAACTGTTTTTT. Its translation: CASSEPRGPNEKLFF.

This rearrangement joins TRBV4-1 to TRBJ1-3; D not resolved. In germline, CDR1 is MGHRA, CDR2 YSYEKL. The CDR3 extends over 19 amino acids. The germline V and J ends were trimmed by 0 bases and 2 bases, with 20 bases remaining between them. Here the CDR3 DNA reads TGCGCCAGCAGCCAAGATCGCGGCAGCGCGGTATATACTGGAAACACCATATATTTT. It codes for CASSQDRGSAVYTGNTIYF.

The V and J genes are TRBV7-2 and TRBJ2-6, with D possibly matching TRBD1 (5 bases). Trimming stripped 1 base from V and 19 bases from J, with 14 bases between. The CDR3 has 12 amino acids. In germline, CDR1 is SGHTA, CDR2 FQGNSA. The CDR3 DNA sequence: TGTGCCAGCAGCTTAGGTGGGGCAGGGCTTACTTTC. This encodes CASSLGGAGLTF. The full variable domain, completed using reference TRBV7-2 and TRBJ2-6, is GAGVSQSPSNKVTEKGKDVELRCDPISGHTALYWYRQSLGQGLEFLIYFQGNSAPDKSGLPSDRFSAERTGGSVSTLTIQRTQQEDSAVYLCASSLGGAGLTFGAGSRLTVL.

The rearrangement uses TRBV6-2 or TRBV6-3 and TRBJ2-1, with 8 bases fitting TRBD2. Per germline, CDR1 MNHEY and CDR2 SVGEGT. CDR3 length: 17 residues. The V and J ends lost 5 bases and 2 bases, in that order; junction bases with no gene match: 11. The CDR3 loop is CASSPRLGGGPYNEQFF. The CDR3 DNA sequence: TGTGCCAGCAGTCCACGATTAGGCGGGGGGCCCTACAATGAGCAGTTCTTC.

CDR3 DNA sequence: TGTGCCAGCAGCCCCAGGACAAGGAACACCGGGGAGCTGTTTTTT. It is translated as CASSPRTRNTGELFF. This sequence joins TRBV6-5 and TRBJ2-2; D may be TRBD1 (5 bases). Germline V gives CDR1 MNHEY, CDR2 SVGAGI. Trimming removed 6 bases from V and 1 base from J, with 12 bases in between. This CDR3 comprises 15 residues.

In nucleotides, the CDR3 is TGTGCCAGCAGCTATAAACAGGGATCGAGGTCCTACGAGCAGTACTTC. Its protein product is CASSYKQGSRSYEQYF. V gene TRBV5-6 combines with J gene TRBJ2-7; possible D gene TRBD1, 6 bases. This CDR3 has 16 residues. Trimming took 3 bases from V and 1 from J, leaving 17 bases between them. Germline CDR1 reads SGHDT; CDR2 reads YYEEEE.

The chain carries TRBV3-1 (or the pseudogene TRBV3-2) and TRBJ2-7; D might be TRBD1 (6 bases). The germline V gene has CDR1 LGHDT and CDR2 YNNKEL (reference sequence). The ends were cut back, 10 bases at V and 9 bases at J, with 16 bases in the middle. The CDR3 consists of 11 residues. The CDR3 DNA reads TGTGCCACCGAGGGCAGGGGCGGGCAGTACTTC. Translated, it gives CATEGRGGQYF.

This sequence joins TRBV7-2 and TRBJ2-3; the D gene is possibly TRBD2 (5 bases). This CDR3 is 16 amino acids long. The V gene's germline CDR1 is SGHTA and CDR2 FQGNSA. Trimming took 5 bases from V and 0 from J, leaving 15 bases between them. The CDR3 DNA reads TGTGCCAGCAGCGCCCATCGGTGGGAGAGCACAGATACGCAGTATTTT. Amino acids: CASSAHRWESTDTQYF.